A few counts support the clone carrying this T cell receptor (beta chain). Its antigen is undetermined. The table came from immunoSEQ multiplex PCR; TCRdb's copy has only in-frame clones and leaves some out. In the table there are around 100,000 clones, over 60% of which are singletons. The germline CDR1 and CDR2 sequences are LNHDA and SQIVND (reference sequence). The CDR3 sequence is 13 residues long. V was trimmed by 9 bases and J by 0 bases, leaving 11 bases between them. The data belong to a study of Ad26.COV2.S vaccination and SARS-CoV-2 variants. Study conclusions and caveats: Vaccinated individuals (as opposed to placebo recipients) had higher spike-specific TCR breadth. Recipients of vaccine and of placebo showed similar breadth of their non-spike TCR repertoires. Post-vaccination spike-specific CD8+ and CD4+ T cell responses reportedly had substantial breadth. Assessments of TCR breadth and depth may have underestimated the total T cell responses.

The input for sequencing was peripheral blood, taken after recovery from COVID-19. The chain links TRBV19 to TRBJ1-1, with a possible D match to TRBD1 (6 bases). This TCR was recovered from a human donor who had recovered from COVID-19. CDR3: CASQGYMNTEAFF. The CDR3, as DNA: TGTGCCAGCCAGGGGTACATGAACACTGAAGCTTTCTTT.